Below are 14 T cell receptor beta chains sequenced from a single sample in a study of OX40 agonist ivuxolimab in advanced cancers. Profiling relied on immunoSEQ multiplex PCR, and the TCRdb table lists in-frame clones only, not all of them. The sample holds 80,000 to 100,000 clones, approximately 90% seen once. The sequences come from CD4+ or CD8+ T cells sorted from blood, collected in a trial of the OX40 agonist ivuxolimab. The receptor source for this set is an adult with an advanced solid tumor such as melanoma, head and neck, liver or kidney cancer.

This clone was found once. The V call is TRBV7-2, the J call TRBJ2-3; tentatively, D is TRBD1 (6 bases). Germline assignment: CDR1 SGHTA and CDR2 FQGNSA. The CDR3 has 15 amino acids. Trimming removed 2 bases at V and 3 bases at J, with 12 bases between. In DNA, the CDR3 is TGTGCCAGCAGCTTACAGGGGACCCGTACAGATACGCAGTATTTT. Its protein is CASSLQGTRTDTQYF.

The chain uses TRBV5-1 and TRBJ2-3; D remains ambiguous. Germline V lookup: CDR1 SGHRS, CDR2 YFSETQ. This CDR3 is 14 amino acids long. V was clipped by 6 bases and J by 5 bases, with 16 bases between them. CDR3 coding DNA: TGCGCCAGCACCTCTATCCCCTCGAAAGATACGCAGTATTTT. Translating it yields CASTSIPSKDTQYF.

The rearrangement joins TRBV4-2 to TRBJ2-5; TRBD2 is a possible D gene (5 bases). Trimming shortened V by 4 bases and J by 4 bases, and 16 bases separated the two germline ends. The CDR3 has 15 residues. Germline-derived CDR1 and CDR2 are LGHNA and YNFKEQ. The CDR3 coding sequence is TGTGCCAGCAGCCCGAGCGGCCGTGAGGGAGAGACCCAGTACTTC. Translated, it gives CASSPSGREGETQYF.

V usage is TRBV27 and J usage is TRBJ2-3; D is undetermined. Trimming pared 4 bases from V and 2 bases from J, leaving 4 bases between. The V gene's germline CDR1 is MNHEY and CDR2 SMNVEV (reference sequence). CDR3 length equals 12 residues. The CDR3 bases are TGTGCCAGCAGTTCCTACACAGATACGCAGTATTTT. Translating gives CASSSYTDTQYF.

The chain couples TRBV9 to TRBJ1-3; tentative D call: TRBD1 (5 bases). Trimming pared 3 bases from V and 8 bases from J, leaving 12 bases between. This CDR3 region has 13 residues. Germline lookup yields CDR1 SGDLS and CDR2 YYNGEE. CDR3 loop: CASSALWGDTIYF. In DNA form, the CDR3 reads TGTGCCAGCAGCGCCCTGTGGGGGGACACCATATATTTT.

The V gene is TRBV15, the J gene TRBJ2-3; D call uncertain. V was trimmed by 0 bases and J by 5 bases, leaving 6 bases between them. The CDR3 covers 13 residues. The germline gives CDR1 LNHNV, CDR2 YYDKDF (reference sequence). The CDR3 sequence: CATSRDQEDTQYF. The DNA of the CDR3 is TGTGCCACCAGCAGAGATCAGGAAGATACGCAGTATTTT.

This chain joins TRBV28 and TRBJ2-2; 7 nucleotides line up with TRBD2. The CDR3 totals 15 residues. CDR1 and CDR2 (germline): MDHEN, SYDVKM. V was clipped by 10 bases and J by 11 bases; unmatched bases: 19. CDR3 nucleotides: TGTGCCATCACCCTTCGAGGGGAGGGCTGGACTGAGCTGTTTTTT. Its protein is CAITLRGEGWTELFF.

The genes are TRBV5-4 and TRBJ1-2, with D maybe TRBD1 (5 bases). Trimming removed 1 base at V and 5 bases at J, with 12 bases between. CDR1 and CDR2 (germline): SGHNT, YYREEE (reference sequence). The CDR3 is 14 residues long. CDR3 residues: CASSLQLGAYGYTF. For the CDR3, the DNA is TGTGCCAGCAGCTTGCAGTTAGGGGCATATGGCTACACCTTC. The full variable domain, with the rest looked up from reference TRBV5-4 and TRBJ1-2, is ETGVTQSPTHLIKTRGQQVTLRCSSQSGHNTVSWYQQALGQGPQFIFQYYREEENGRGNFPPRFSGLQFPNYSSELNVNALELDDSALYLCASSLQLGAYGYTFGSGTRLTVV.

The CDR3 loop reads CASSGQVNEKLFF. CDR3 DNA: TGTGCCAGCTCGGGACAGGTTAATGAAAAACTGTTTTTT. V and J are TRBV18 and TRBJ1-4; 8 nucleotides line up with TRBD1. Germline assignment: CDR1 KGHSH and CDR2 LQKENI. V was clipped by 6 bases and J by 4 bases; unmatched bases: 1. CDR3 length: 13 amino acids.

The chain joins TRBV15 to TRBJ2-4, with 7 bases lining up with TRBD1. The V gene end was trimmed by 7 bases and the J gene end by 7 bases; junction bases not matched to a gene: 10. Germline V CDR1 and CDR2: LNHNV, YYDKDF (reference sequence). CDR3 length: 14 residues. This chain's CDR3 is CATNRRDRENIQYF. CDR3 DNA sequence: TGTGCCACCAACCGCCGCGACAGGGAGAACATTCAGTACTTC.

The chain recombines TRBV11-2 with TRBJ2-5, with D maybe TRBD1 (6 bases). Germline values: CDR1 SGHAT, CDR2 FQNNGV. The CDR3 extends over 16 amino acids. Trimming cost V 2 bases and J 1 base, with 14 bases left between them. The CDR3 region is CASSLTGHGPQETQYF. CDR3 in DNA: TGTGCCAGCAGCTTAACAGGGCACGGCCCCCAAGAGACCCAGTACTTC.

This clone appeared a single time. J is TRBJ1-1 and V is TRBV2, with a tentative D call TRBD1 (5 bases). Trimming removed 4 bases at V and 4 bases at J, with 19 bases between. This CDR3 comprises 16 residues. Germline values: CDR1 SNHLY, CDR2 FYNNEI. The CDR3 region is CASSAQGLVLGTEAFF. The CDR3 region has the DNA TGTGCCAGCAGTGCGCAGGGACTGGTTTTGGGCACTGAAGCTTTCTTT.

The chain combines TRBV28 with TRBJ2-1, with D possibly being TRBD1 (7 bases). Germline V lookup: CDR1 MDHEN, CDR2 SYDVKM. V was shortened by 6 bases and J by 4 bases, with 16 bases between the two germline ends. The CDR3 consists of 15 residues. The CDR3 spells CASRPGGQRYNEQFF. The CDR3 DNA sequence: TGTGCCAGCAGACCCGGGGGACAGCGTTACAATGAGCAGTTCTTC.

The chain couples TRBV28 to TRBJ1-4, with a possible D match to TRBD1 (5 bases). Looked up from germline, CDR1 is MDHEN and CDR2 is SYDVKM. This CDR3 contains 15 residues. Trimming stripped 0 bases from V and 3 bases from J, with 8 bases between. The CDR3: CASSLWTGPNEKLFF. The CDR3 DNA follows: TGTGCCAGCAGTTTATGGACGGGACCTAATGAAAAACTGTTTTTT.